The source of this T cell receptor beta chain is a study of regulatory T cells in long-lasting Graves disease. Through Arm-PCR of CDR3 regions and iRepertoire HTBI primers, TCR beta libraries were built. From the multiplex PCR reads, TCRdb called clonotypes with MiXCR, one entry per CDR3 protein. The sample has about 560,000 distinct CDR3 sequences, 15% to 20% seen once. A remark on this clonotype: The antigen remains unidentified.

Time point described: newly diagnosed GD, antithyroid drugs for less than 3 months. PBMC-extracted RNA yielded the TCR library. Findings of the study overall: Accuracy might have suffered from few samples.

This same sample was also taken into another study, of T cells in Graves' hyperthyroidism and ophthalmopathy. As that report states: A set of HTBI primers served as the primers for a first-round RT-PCR of the TCR CDR3. Appearing also in blood were most of the thyroid clonotypes expanded above 0.001.

The receptor was derived from a man younger than 35 with Graves disease. The sequencing here drew on peripheral blood mononuclear cells (PBMCs), taken at new diagnosis, from a patient treated with antithyroid drugs.

CDR3 residues: CASSIASNTEAFF. CDR3 DNA sequence: TGTGCCAGTAGTATCGCATCGAACACTGAAGCTTTCTTT. The V gene is TRBV19, the J gene TRBJ1-1; D is undetermined. V lost 3 bases and J lost 1, with 6 bases in between. The CDR3 spans 13 residues. CDR1 is LNHDA, CDR2 SQIVND, per germline (reference sequence).